This record covers a single T cell receptor beta chain. The ends lost 4 bases at V and 3 bases at J; junction bases unmatched: 8. Germline CDR1 and CDR2: SGHNT and YYREEE (reference sequence). The CDR3 spans 16 residues. The entry originates in a study of blood T cell repertoires in COVID-19. Looking at the study overall: Italy, Spain and the United States were the sources of the convalescent and acute COVID-19 samples. From T cells, B-cell-depleted T cells, or PBMCs came the material, which was cDNA or gDNA.

How the authors handled the data: Amplification of reference gene primers was used by the study to estimate nucleated cell counts. Data came from immunoSEQ multiplex PCR; TCRdb stores just in-frame clones and leaves some out. V and J calls and clone size are given by that table; D and trimming were obtained from the DNA. The sample lists about 230,000 clones; around four fifths were seen once. The rearrangement uses TRBV5-4 and TRBJ2-3, with TRBD2 matching 10 bases. Sequenced input: peripheral blood. This clonotype was obtained from a woman aged 70-85 years with active or convalescent COVID-19. The CDR3 bases are TGTGCCAGCAGCCGACCGAGCGGGGGGGCGACAGATACGCAGTATTTT. Translation: CASSRPSGGATDTQYF.